These T cell receptor beta chains were read from a single sample in a study of OX40 agonist ivuxolimab in advanced cancers. TCRdb keeps only in-frame clones here, not all; method: immunoSEQ multiplex PCR. The sample holds roughly 25,000 clones, 65% to 80% seen once. The sample in question was CD4+ or CD8+ T cells sorted from blood, obtained in a trial of the OX40 agonist ivuxolimab. The receptors originated from an adult with an advanced solid tumor such as melanoma, head and neck, liver or kidney cancer. The CDR3 runs from the conserved cysteine through the conserved F or W. A D gene is named only where the DNA matches it firmly. Clone size is not always given. Where it is, it says once, few, many or a class for expanded clones.

J gene,D gene,V gene,CDR3 length,clone size,CDR3 protein,CDR3 DNA
TRBJ2-1,TRBD2,TRBV7-3,15,large,CASRATSGEADEQFF,TGTGCCAGCAGGGCCACTAGCGGGGAGGCGGATGAGCAGTTCTTC
TRBJ2-7,TRBD1,TRBV11-2,15,once,CASSSGGQGSYEQYF,TGTGCCAGCAGCTCCGGGGGACAGGGGTCCTACGAGCAGTACTTC
TRBJ2-2,-,TRBV19,13,-,CASSMVNTGELFF,TGTGCCAGTAGTATGGTGAACACCGGGGAGCTGTTTTTT
TRBJ2-1,TRBD1,TRBV5-1,16,once,CASSLLGQVLYNEQFF,TGCGCCAGCAGCTTGTTAGGACAGGTCCTCTACAATGAGCAGTTCTTC
TRBJ2-6,-,TRBV10-3,16,-,CATLAGLSSGANVLTF,TGTGCCACGCTTGCGGGTTTGAGTTCTGGGGCCAACGTCCTGACTTTC
TRBJ2-7,TRBD2,TRBV5-4,16,-,CASSLASSGGTYEQYF,TGTGCCAGCAGCTTGGCCTCTAGCGGAGGGACCTACGAGCAGTACTTC
TRBJ1-5,TRBD1,TRBV6-6,16,-,CASKEGAPRGPQPQHF,TGTGCCAGCAAGGAGGGGGCGCCGAGGGGTCCTCAGCCCCAGCATTTT
TRBJ1-2,-,TRBV28,15,-,CASSPAGGVNYGYTF,TGTGCCAGCAGCCCAGCTGGGGGGGTTAACTATGGCTACACCTTC
TRBJ2-7,TRBD2,TRBV6-6,15,few,CASSYSRRGGGEQYF,TGTGCCAGCAGTTACTCGAGGCGGGGGGGCGGCGAGCAGTACTTC
TRBJ2-3,TRBD1,TRBV11-3,15,-,CASSRRQGQADTQYF,TGTGCCAGCAGCCGTCGACAGGGTCAGGCAGATACGCAGTATTTT
TRBJ2-1,-,TRBV28,14,once,CASSLGSSYNEQFF,TGTGCCAGCAGTTTAGGGAGCTCCTACAATGAGCAGTTCTTC
TRBJ2-7,-,TRBV7-2,13,-,CASSLGWAYEQYF,TGTGCCAGCAGCTTAGGCTGGGCCTACGAGCAGTACTTC
TRBJ1-5,-,TRBV2,15,-,CASQIRTVKNQPQHF,TGTGCCAGTCAGATCCGGACAGTCAAGAATCAGCCCCAGCATTTT
TRBJ2-6,TRBD2,TRBV7-3,17,-,CASSLPSGRAGANVLTF,TGTGCCAGCAGCTTACCCAGCGGGAGGGCTGGGGCCAACGTCCTGACTTTC